These 26 T cell receptor beta chains share one sample of origin, sequenced in a study of T cell changes during pregnancy in multiple sclerosis. Assay used: immunoSEQ multiplex PCR; TCRdb lists only in-frame clones, some missing. Of roughly 100,000 clones listed, under 95% are singletons. This specimen was peripheral blood, taken before pregnancy. All receptors derive from a female donor with multiple sclerosis, enrolled in a pregnancy study.

The genes are TRBV7-9 and TRBJ2-7; 7 bases are shared with TRBD1. Germline trimming cut 1 base from V and 4 bases from J; bases unmatched to any gene: 4. The CDR3 is 14 amino acids. The germline V gene encodes CDR1 SEHNR and CDR2 FQNEAQ (reference sequence). The CDR3 sequence: CASSLGDRRYEQYF. The CDR3 DNA follows: TGTGCCAGCAGCTTAGGGGACAGACGATACGAGCAGTACTTC.

Regarding this clone: The germline gene is not matched at one end of the junction; a read error may be the cause. This chain connects TRBV5-6 to TRBJ2-7, with D possibly being TRBD2 (7 bases). Germline values: CDR1 SGHDT, CDR2 YYEEEE. The CDR3 covers 14 residues. The CDR3 bases are TGTGCCAGCAACCCGGGGGCGGGAGAGGGAGGCCAGCACTTC. Translation gives CASNPGAGEGGQHF.

The V and J genes are TRBV25-1 and TRBJ2-1; a weak D match, TRBD2 (5 bases). Germline assignment: CDR1 MGHDK and CDR2 SYGVNS. Trimming stripped 5 bases from V and 9 bases from J, with 14 bases between. The CDR3 consists of 13 residues. CDR3 loop: CASSRLVSGEQFF. Here the CDR3 DNA reads TGTGCCAGCAGTCGGCTAGTAAGCGGTGAGCAGTTCTTC.

The V and J genes are TRBV9 and TRBJ2-2, with 8 bases that match TRBD1. Trimming cost V 3 bases and J 2 bases; bases outside gene matches: 9. Germline assignment: CDR1 SGDLS and CDR2 YYNGEE. This CDR3 spans 17 amino acids. DNA of the CDR3: TGTGCCAGCAGCGCCGACCCAGGGGGCGCTAACACCGGGGAGCTGTTTTTT. It specifies CASSADPGGANTGELFF.

The chain has TRBV18 and TRBJ2-3; 12 nucleotides align to TRBD2. J lost 0 bases, V lost 6 bases, and 7 bases had no gene match. There are 17 residues in the CDR3. The V gene's germline CDR1 is KGHSH and CDR2 LQKENI. The CDR3 loop reads CASSPRTSGASTDTQYF. CDR3 DNA: TGTGCCAGCTCCCCTCGGACTAGCGGGGCCAGCACAGATACGCAGTATTTT.

The rearrangement uses TRBV7-3 and TRBJ2-1, with 8 bases that match TRBD2. Trimming took 0 bases from V and 4 from J; bases not matched to a gene: 2. CDR3 length equals 15 residues. The germline V gene encodes CDR1 SGHTA and CDR2 FQGTGA. CDR3 protein: CASSLTSGNYNEQFF. CDR3 nucleotide sequence: TGTGCCAGCAGCTTAACTAGCGGGAATTACAATGAGCAGTTCTTC.

V usage is TRBV18 and J usage is TRBJ1-2; 8 bases are a match to TRBD1. This CDR3 region has 13 residues. Trimming took 3 bases from V and 4 from J; bases not matched to a gene: 1. Per the germline V gene, CDR1 is KGHSH and CDR2 is LQKENI. The CDR3 loop is CASSPDRVYGYTF. The DNA of the CDR3 is TGTGCCAGCTCACCGGACAGGGTCTATGGCTACACCTTC. Supplemented by reference TRBV18 and TRBJ1-2, the full variable domain reads NAGVMQNPRHLVRRRGQEARLRCSPMKGHSHVYWYRQLPEEGLKFMVYLQKENIIDESGMPKERFSAEFPKEGPSILRIQQVVRGDSAAYFCASSPDRVYGYTFGSGTRLTVV.

This chain uses TRBV19 with TRBJ2-6; a possible D gene is TRBD2 (6 bases). Germline lookup yields CDR1 LNHDA and CDR2 SQIVND (reference sequence). The CDR3 loop spans 18 amino acids. V was cut by 2 bases and J by 2 bases, with 16 bases left in between. CDR3 in DNA: TGTGCCAGTAGTATATTGGCGGGCGGGGTTCCTGGGGCCAACGTCCTGACTTTC. Amino acids: CASSILAGGVPGANVLTF. The whole variable domain, filled in from reference TRBV19 and TRBJ2-6, reads DGGITQSPKYLFRKEGQNVTLSCEQNLNHDAMYWYRQDPGQGLRLIYYSQIVNDFQKGDIAEGYSVSREKKESFPLTVTSAQKNPTAFYLCASSILAGGVPGANVLTFGAGSRLTVL.

The rearrangement uses TRBV5-1 and TRBJ2-7; a possible D gene is TRBD1 (6 bases). V was clipped by 4 bases and J by 0 bases, with 8 bases between them. The CDR3 is 13 residues long. From germline, CDR1 is SGHRS and CDR2 YFSETQ. CDR3 sequence (DNA): TGCGCCAGCAGCCCGGGACACTCCTACGAGCAGTACTTC. Encoded protein: CASSPGHSYEQYF.

This CDR3 reads CASNPYWGRGNEQYF. CDR3 in DNA: TGTGCCAGCAACCCCTATTGGGGCAGGGGTAACGAGCAGTACTTC. V and J are TRBV5-6 and TRBJ2-7; weak D call: TRBD1 (6 bases). Germline assignment: CDR1 SGHDT and CDR2 YYEEEE. This CDR3 spans 15 amino acids. V lost 6 bases to trimming and J lost 5 bases, with 21 bases between them.

The chain links TRBV30 to TRBJ2-1, with TRBD2 matching 9 bases. The CDR3 is 14 amino acids. The V and J ends lost 2 bases and 9 bases, in that order; junction bases with no gene match: 8. From germline, CDR1 is GTSNPN and CDR2 SVGIG (reference sequence). CDR3 nucleotides: TGTGCCTGGAGTTCTAGCGGGGTCACAATTGAGCAGTTCTTC. Its translation: CAWSSSGVTIEQFF.

This chain links TRBV7-8 with TRBJ2-7; 9 bases are a match to TRBD1. The CDR3 length is 15 residues. The germline V gene has CDR1 SGHVS and CDR2 FQNEAQ. After removal of 1 base from V and 11 bases from J, the junction contained 12 bases not matched to a gene. CDR3 sequence (DNA): TGTGCCAGCAGCTTAGAGGGACAGGGAGTCGGTGAGGAGTACTTC. It codes for CASSLEGQGVGEEYF. The entire variable domain, with the rest obtained from reference TRBV7-8 and TRBJ2-7, is as follows: GAGVSQSPRYKVAKRGQDVALRCDPISGHVSLFWYQQALGQGPEFLTYFQNEAQLDKSGLPSDRFFAERPEGSVSTLKIQRTQQEDSAVYLCASSLEGQGVGEEYFGPGTRLTVT.

This chain connects TRBV27 to TRBJ1-2, with a weak D call TRBD1 (5 bases). Germline CDR1 reads MNHEY; CDR2 reads SMNVEV (reference sequence). The CDR3 length is 14 residues. The V gene lost 6 bases and the J gene lost 6 bases, with 17 bases spanning the gap. This CDR3 is CASSLIGGTDGYTF. CDR3 in DNA: TGTGCCAGCAGCCTAATCGGGGGAACGGATGGCTACACCTTC.

This chain connects TRBV27 to TRBJ1-4; 7 positions match TRBD1. CDR1 and CDR2 (germline): MNHEY, SMNVEV (reference sequence). J was trimmed by 10 bases and V by 6 bases; bases with no gene match: 14. The CDR3 spans 15 residues. The CDR3 DNA is TGTGCCAGCAGCTTCAGGGGGTCTGTTGTTACAAAACTGTTTTTT. Translating gives CASSFRGSVVTKLFF.

For this clone: Other DNA sequences of this sample code for an identical CDR3. The rearrangement links TRBV18 to TRBJ1-6; D unresolved. This CDR3 comprises 14 residues. The germline V gene encodes CDR1 KGHSH and CDR2 LQKENI. The V and J ends lost 4 bases and 3 bases respectively, with 7 bases between them. The CDR3 protein is CASSRGNYNSPLHF. The CDR3 DNA sequence: TGTGCCAGCTCACGAGGGAACTATAATTCACCCCTCCACTTT.

This clone was recorded once. The CDR3 region is CASSELRGSYYEQYF. The CDR3 DNA sequence: TGTGCCAGCAGTGAACTTCGGGGGAGTTATTACGAGCAGTACTTC. The V gene is TRBV2, the J gene TRBJ2-7; the D gene is possibly TRBD2 (6 bases). V was clipped by 2 bases and J by 4 bases, with 15 bases between them. In germline, CDR1 is SNHLY, CDR2 FYNNEI. CDR3 length: 15 amino acids.

The chain carries TRBV5-6 and TRBJ2-7, with 9 bases fitting TRBD2. This CDR3 has 14 residues. The germline V gene encodes CDR1 SGHDT and CDR2 YYEEEE. With 6 bases clipped from V and 2 bases from J, the junction kept 6 bases outside the gene matches. The CDR3 coding sequence is TGTGCCAGCATCCCCGGGACTAGCACCTACGAGCAGTACTTC. Its translation is CASIPGTSTYEQYF.

The chain carries TRBV15 and TRBJ2-1; D gene uncertain. This CDR3 comprises 13 residues. CDR1 LNHNV and CDR2 YYDKDF come from the germline V gene (reference sequence). Trimming removed 5 bases at V and 3 bases at J, with 8 bases between. Written as DNA, the CDR3 is TGTGCCACCAGCGGGCAGAACTACAATGAGCAGTTCTTC. Amino acid sequence: CATSGQNYNEQFF.

The chain uses TRBV7-2 and TRBJ1-2; D perhaps matches TRBD1 (6 bases). Germline V lookup: CDR1 SGHTA, CDR2 FQGNSA. The CDR3 is made up of 14 amino acids. The V gene lost 3 bases and the J gene lost 5 bases, with 13 bases spanning the gap. The DNA of the CDR3 is TGTGCCAGCAGCTTCCCAGGGGCCACTTATGGCTACACCTTC. Translating it yields CASSFPGATYGYTF.

The rearrangement links TRBV12-5 to TRBJ2-2; 7 nucleotides match TRBD1. Germline CDR1 LGHNT, CDR2 FRNRAP. The CDR3 is 15 amino acids. This chain's CDR3 is CASRQGDRITGELFF. CDR3 nucleotide sequence: TGTGCCTCACGGCAGGGGGATCGCATCACCGGGGAGCTGTTTTTT.

CDR3 DNA sequence: TGTGCCAGCAGCCACAGGACAGTCTTCTATGGCTACACCTTC. It is translated as CASSHRTVFYGYTF. J is TRBJ1-2 and V is TRBV13; TRBD1 might be the D (6 bases). CDR1 is PRHDT and CDR2 is FYEKMQ in the germline V gene (reference sequence). CDR3 length equals 14 residues. Trimming stripped 5 bases from V and 4 bases from J, with 14 bases between.

The J gene is TRBJ1-1, the V gene TRBV11-2, with D maybe TRBD1 (6 bases). The V end was cut by 0 bases, the J end by 3 bases, with 14 bases between. CDR1 is SGHAT and CDR2 is FQNNGV in the germline V gene. The length of the CDR3 is 16 residues. Here the CDR3 reads CASSLEGGSPYTEAFF. CDR3 coding DNA: TGTGCCAGCAGCTTAGAAGGGGGTTCCCCCTACACTGAAGCTTTCTTT.

J is TRBJ1-4 and V is TRBV7-3; D is undetermined. This CDR3 region has 13 residues. Germline CDR1 SGHTA, CDR2 FQGTGA. V was clipped by 11 bases and J by 7 bases, with 17 bases between them. CDR3 nucleotide sequence: TGTGCCGGTCAGTACCGGCGGGGTGAAAAACTGTTTTTT. The encoded protein is CAGQYRRGEKLFF.

The chain couples TRBV19 to TRBJ1-5; D remains unclear. The CDR3 consists of 17 residues. Looked up from germline, CDR1 is LNHDA and CDR2 is SQIVND (reference sequence). The V gene lost 7 bases and the J gene lost 0 bases, with 19 bases spanning the gap. The CDR3 coding sequence is TGTGCCAGTAAGGCTCTGAGGCAGACCCGTAGCAATCAGCCCCAGCATTTT. This sequence encodes CASKALRQTRSNQPQHF.

This chain joins TRBV6-1 and TRBJ1-2; 8 nucleotides align to TRBD1. This CDR3 has 15 amino acids. The germline gives CDR1 MNHNS, CDR2 SASEGT. Trimming at V came to 2 bases and at J to 5 bases, leaving 7 bases not matched to a gene. The CDR3 DNA follows: TGTGCCAGCAGTGAAATCGACAGGGGCTTTTATGGCTACACCTTC. This codes for CASSEIDRGFYGYTF.

The V call is TRBV5-1, the J call TRBJ2-3, with 12 bases aligning to TRBD2. Germline assignment: CDR1 SGHRS and CDR2 YFSETQ. This CDR3 is 17 amino acids long. Germline trimming cut 3 bases from V and 5 bases from J; bases unmatched to any gene: 10. The CDR3 region has the DNA TGCGCCAGCAGCTACGATTCTAGCGGGGGGGCCCAAGATACGCAGTATTTT. Protein: CASSYDSSGGAQDTQYF.